The clone carrying this TCR beta chain was counted a few times. Its matching antigen is unknown. One entry per CDR3 protein, called by TCRdb with MiXCR from the RT-PCR reads. This table holds around 480,000 distinct CDR3 sequences, approximately 16% found once. These data are taken from a study of response to subunit inactivated influenza vaccine. Study outcomes and limitations: The authors suggested that every seasonal influenza vaccination recruits few new T cells.

The CDR3 runs to 15 residues. Germline CDR1 and CDR2: SGHTA and FQGNSA. The V and J ends lost 5 bases and 4 bases, in that order; junction bases with no gene match: 7. This receptor was identified in a man aged 50 to 69 who received an inactivated influenza vaccine. This material consisted of CD4+ T cells sorted from PBMCs, taken around 25 months after vaccination. The gene calls are TRBV7-2 and TRBJ2-7; TRBD2 agrees at 11 bases. The DNA of the CDR3 is TGTGCCAGCAGCGAACGACTAGCGGGAAGGTACGAGCAGTACTTC. This encodes CASSERLAGRYEQYF.